Detailed here is one T cell receptor (beta chain). These data come from a study of blood T cells in healthy people across ages. Trimming stripped 6 bases from V and 9 bases from J, with 9 bases between. Per germline, CDR1 SEHNR and CDR2 FQNEAQ (reference sequence). The length of the CDR3 is 12 residues. Primers used in a second PCR of roughly 7 to 12 cycles were a sample-barcoded 5' primer and a J-beta primer mix. TCRdb recomputed calls from the 5' RACE reads with MiXCR, one row per CDR3 protein. Here the sample spans about 930,000 distinct CDR3 sequences, roughly 28% being singletons. This sample also appeared in a second study, on T cells of mothers and their children.

The chain carries TRBV7-9 and TRBJ1-6; D is unclear. Sequences were obtained from blood. The clonotype comes from a middle-aged woman in good health. The CDR3 loop is CASSSVGSPLHF. The DNA of the CDR3 is TGTGCCAGCAGTTCCGTCGGTTCACCCCTCCACTTT.